The rows below give T cell receptor beta chains drawn from one sample of a study of T cell responses to AZD1222 COVID-19 vaccine. Method: immunoSEQ multiplex PCR; TCRdb's copy keeps in-frame clones and lacks some. Of roughly 120,000 clones listed, about 82% are singletons. Sequencing used peripheral blood, obtained 28 days after the second AZD1222 dose. All receptors come from an adult who received the AZD1222 COVID-19 vaccine. Both conserved end residues are part of each CDR3. D genes are given only for firm matches. Clone size is stated in some rows and not others, as once, few, many or a class when expanded.

TRBD2 few TRBJ2-1 TRBV28 TGTGCCAGCAGTTTATGGGGACTAGCGGGAGGAGGCAATGAGCAGTTCTTC CASSLWGLAGGGNEQFF
. . TRBJ1-3 TRBV3-1/TRBV3-2 TGTGCCAGCAGCCAATCGGGCCAGGGGCCCGGAAACACCATATATTTT CASSQSGQGPGNTIYF
TRBD1 once TRBJ2-7 TRBV20-1 TGCAGTGCTAGTGGACAGGGGGCGGCCTTTGACTACGAGCAGTACTTC CSASGQGAAFDYEQYF
. . TRBJ1-2 TRBV9 TGTGCCAGCAGCTCCGACAGGAACTATGGCTACACCTTC CASSSDRNYGYTF
. . TRBJ1-2 TRBV5-4 TGTGCCAGCAGCTTTGGGGTGGACACACGAGGCTACACCTTC CASSFGVDTRGYTF
TRBD1 once TRBJ1-2 TRBV29-1 TGCAGCGTTGATAACAGGGGAGGGGACCCCTATGGCTACACCTTC CSVDNRGGDPYGYTF
TRBD1 . TRBJ2-3 TRBV19 TGTGCCAGTAGTATATCCAGGACAGGGGAGCAGTATTTT CASSISRTGEQYF
. . TRBJ2-6 TRBV18 TGTGCCAGCGGGACCGGGACGGTGGGCTCTGGGGCCAACGTCCTGACTTTC CASGTGTVGSGANVLTF
TRBD2 . TRBJ2-7 TRBV2 TGTGCCAGCAAGCGGGGCCCCAACGAGCAGTACTTC CASKRGPNEQYF
. . TRBJ1-5 TRBV6-2/TRBV6-3 TGTGCCAGCAGTTACCGTCTCGATCAGCCCCAGCATTTT CASSYRLDQPQHF
. once TRBJ2-7 TRBV15 TGTGCCACCAGCAGCGCCTCAGGGCTCCGGTTGAGCTCCTACGAGCAGTACTTC CATSSASGLRLSSYEQYF
. . TRBJ2-1 TRBV12-2 TGTGCAAGTCGCTTAGTGGGGACTAGCGGGAGCAATGAGCAGTTCTTC CASRLVGTSGSNEQFF
TRBD2 once TRBJ2-3 TRBV3-1/TRBV3-2 TGTGCCAGCAGCCCCACTAGCGGAAGCACAGATACGCAGTATTTT CASSPTSGSTDTQYF
. . TRBJ2-5 TRBV7-3 TGTGCCAGCAGCTTACAGTTACAAGAGACCCAGTACTTC CASSLQLQETQYF
. . TRBJ1-2 TRBV19 TGTGCCAGTAGGACGACAGTGAACTATGGCTACACCTTC CASRTTVNYGYTF
. . TRBJ2-2 TRBV30 TGTGCCTGGAGTGTTATAACAGGGACGAACACCGGGGAGCTGTTTTTT CAWSVITGTNTGELFF
TRBD2 . TRBJ2-1 TRBV9 TGTGCCAGCAGTAAGAGACTAGCGGGAGGCAATGAGCAGTTCTTC CASSKRLAGGNEQFF
. . TRBJ2-7 TRBV29-1 TGCAGCGTTCTGGGACACGGGGGGTACGAGCAGTACTTC CSVLGHGGYEQYF
. . TRBJ1-1 TRBV5-1 TGCGCCAGCAGCTTGCGGGGAGACTTGAACACTGAAGCTTTCTTT CASSLRGDLNTEAFF
TRBD1 few TRBJ1-5 TRBV9 TGTGCCAGCAGCGAACAGGGGGATCGGAATCAGCCCCAGCATTTT CASSEQGDRNQPQHF
TRBD1 . TRBJ2-7 TRBV5-1 TGCGCCAGCAGCTTGGCCCCGACAGGGGGCGAAATGGGCTACGAGCAGTACTTC CASSLAPTGGEMGYEQYF
TRBD1 . TRBJ2-7 TRBV18 TGTGCCAGCTCCCGAGGACAGGGTGTCGTCTACGAGCAGTACTTC CASSRGQGVVYEQYF
. . TRBJ2-7 TRBV4-1 TGCGCCAGCAGCGAAAGGGTTACCTACGAGCAGTACTTC CASSERVTYEQYF
TRBD2 . TRBJ2-2 TRBV18 TGTGCCAGCTCACCACCTAATTATTCTAGCGGGATGTTTCACGGGGAGCTGTTTTTT CASSPPNYSSGMFHGELFF
. . TRBJ1-4 TRBV4-3 TGCGCCAGCAGCCAAGACCAGGGCGCTAATGAAAAACTGTTTTTT CASSQDQGANEKLFF
TRBD2 . TRBJ2-7 TRBV11-2 TGTGCCAGCAGCTTAGCTTTTGCTAGCGGGGGCCCCCACGAGCAGTACTTC CASSLAFASGGPHEQYF
. . TRBJ1-1 TRBV6-5 TGTGCCAGCAGTTACTCCCTGGACAGGAACACTGAAGCTTTCTTT CASSYSLDRNTEAFF
TRBD1 . TRBJ1-1 TRBV28 TGTGCCAGCAGTTTAGGGACACAGGGGGCTGAAGCTTTCTTT CASSLGTQGAEAFF
TRBD1 . TRBJ2-2 TRBV9 TGTGCCAGCAGCCGCGGACAGGGGGCGTTCACCGGGGAGCTGTTTTTT CASSRGQGAFTGELFF
TRBD1 . TRBJ1-1 TRBV5-1 TGCGCCAGCAGCTTCCGGACAGGGAACACTGAAGCTTTCTTT CASSFRTGNTEAFF
. . TRBJ2-5 TRBV27 TGTGCCAGCAGTTTGGGGGAGACCCAGTACTTC CASSLGETQYF
. . TRBJ2-2 TRBV18 TGTGCCAGCTCACCACCTAGACCCCCCAGCGGGGAGCTGTTTTTT CASSPPRPPSGELFF
TRBD1 . TRBJ1-5 TRBV9 TGTGCCAGCAGCGTAGGGACAGGGGGCAATCAGCCCCAGCATTTT CASSVGTGGNQPQHF
TRBD1 once TRBJ1-2 TRBV7-2 TGTGCCAGCAGTATGGGACAGGCTCCTAACTATGGCTACACCTTC CASSMGQAPNYGYTF
. . TRBJ1-5 TRBV27 TGTGCCAGCAGTCAGGTCCTCAATCAGCCCCAGCATTTT CASSQVLNQPQHF
. . TRBJ2-7 TRBV6-5 TGTGCCAGTCCACCGAGAAGCTCCTACGAGCAGTACTTC CASPPRSSYEQYF
. . TRBJ2-7 TRBV2 TGTGCCAGCAGTGACCCCTACGAGCAGTACTTC CASSDPYEQYF
TRBD1 . TRBJ1-2 TRBV6-5 TGTGCCAGCAGTTACTCGAGGGACAGAGGAGGCTATGGCTACACCTTC CASSYSRDRGGYGYTF
. . TRBJ1-1 TRBV18 TGTGCCAGCTCACGGATAACCGGGATAAACACTGAAGCTTTCTTT CASSRITGINTEAFF
TRBD1 . TRBJ1-2 TRBV15 TGTGCCACCAGCAGAGATAAGACAGGGGGAATAGACTATGGCTACACCTTC CATSRDKTGGIDYGYTF
. . TRBJ1-6 TRBV7-8 TGTGCCAGCAGCTTAGAGCGGGGTTCACCCCTCCACTTT CASSLERGSPLHF